Sequencing of this T cell receptor (beta chain) was carried out in a study of tissue T cells after allogeneic stem cell transplantation. Study results and limitations: This small cohort was clinically heterogeneous, and sampling depth was a limitation.

Survey-depth TCRbeta CDR3 sequencing reported V/J genes and productive frequencies. The assay was immunoSEQ multiplex PCR, and TCRdb's table has in-frame clones only and misses some. The sample consists of about 21,000 clones, about 70% of them appearing once. A word on this clone: Its antigen remains unidentified. Mouse gene names and germline throughout.

This receptor was identified in a female BALB/c mouse in good health. The strain's MHC type: H2-d. The sequenced material came from blood.

The CDR3 bases that were read are TGTGCCAGCAGCCAGGGACAGGCTAGTGCAGAAACGCTGTAT. As protein: CASSQGQASAETLY. In full, the CDR3 is CASSQGQASAETLYF. This sequence joins TRBV5 and TRBJ2-3, with 8 bases lining up with TRBD1. The read terminates 1 residue before the CDR3 end, so the remaining end is supplied by the germline J gene. Looked up from germline, CDR1 is LGHNA and CDR2 is YNLKQL (reference sequence). This CDR3 has 15 residues. V lost 3 bases, J lost 0 bases, and 2 bases stayed unmatched.